These T cell receptor beta chains were read from a single sample in a study of blood T cell repertoires in COVID-19. The protocol was immunoSEQ multiplex PCR, while the TCRdb copy is restricted to in-frame clones and leaves out a portion. This sample yields about 140,000 clones, of which roughly four fifths are seen a single time; roughly 1.5% belongs to the top ten. Material: peripheral blood. These receptors all stem from a human donor in a cohort sampled during active COVID-19. CDR3s include the opening cysteine and the closing phenylalanine or tryptophan. A D gene is named only where the DNA matches it firmly. Part of the rows lack a size; the others show once, few, many or a class for expanded clones.

>TRBJ1-2|TRBD1|NA|15|TRBV2
TGTGCCAGCAGTGAAGGTCAGGGGGGCCCCTGGGGCTACACCTTC
CASSEGQGGPWGYTF
>TRBJ2-1|TRBD2|NA|16|TRBV19
TGTGCCAGTAAGCCTACTAGCGGGATAGCCTACAATGAGCAGTTCTTC
CASKPTSGIAYNEQFF
>TRBJ2-2|TRBD2|many|17|TRBV28
TGTGCCAGCAGACTAGCGCGGCTAGCGGGAGTCACCGGGGAGCTGTTTTTT
CASRLARLAGVTGELFF
>TRBJ2-1|TRBD2|NA|16|TRBV9
TGTGCCAGCAGCTGGACTAGCGGGAGCTCCTACAATGAGCAGTTCTTC
CASSWTSGSSYNEQFF
>TRBJ2-3|NA|NA|14|TRBV5-1
TGCGCCAGCAGCACCGGACAGTACACAGATACGCAGTATTTT
CASSTGQYTDTQYF
>TRBJ2-6|NA|NA|13|TRBV29-1
TGCAGCGCTCAGGCTTCTGGGGCCAACGTCCTGACTTTC
CSAQASGANVLTF
>TRBJ1-2|NA|once|12|TRBV3-1/TRBV3-2
TGTGCCAGCAGCCAGTCCTACTATGGCTACACCTTC
CASSQSYYGYTF
>TRBJ2-1|TRBD2|NA|17|TRBV24-1
TGTGCCACCACCGGGACTAGCGGGAGGGGCTTCTACAATGAGCAGTTCTTC
CATTGTSGRGFYNEQFF
>TRBJ1-1|NA|NA|13|TRBV27
TGTGCCAGCAGGCCCCCAGGAGGGGCTGAAGCTTTCTTT
CASRPPGGAEAFF
>TRBJ2-1|TRBD2|NA|13|TRBV24-1
TGTGCCACCAGGGGTACTAGCGGGAGTGAGCAGTTCTTC
CATRGTSGSEQFF
>TRBJ1-4|TRBD1|NA|16|TRBV7-2
TGTGCCAGCAGCTTAGTAGGGGACAGGGGCTACGAAAAACTGTTTTTT
CASSLVGDRGYEKLFF
>TRBJ2-5|NA|NA|15|TRBV18
TGTGCCAGCTCACCACTCTACAGGACCCAAGAGACCCAGTACTTC
CASSPLYRTQETQYF
>TRBJ2-1|NA|NA|15|TRBV9
TGTGCCAGCAGCGCAGGACACATCTCCTACAATGAGCAGTTCTTC
CASSAGHISYNEQFF
>TRBJ2-3|TRBD2|NA|16|TRBV7-7
TGTGCTAGCAGCCCCCGACTAGCGGGAGGCGTAGATACGCAGTATTTT
CASSPRLAGGVDTQYF
>TRBJ1-5|TRBD1|NA|18|TRBV19
TGTGCCAGTAGTATTGGCCCTTTGGGACAGGGGGCTAGTCAGCCCCAGCATTTT
CASSIGPLGQGASQPQHF
>TRBJ1-1|NA|NA|15|TRBV27
TGTGCCAGCAGTTTGGTGGACTCCGGGAGCACTGAAGCTTTCTTT
CASSLVDSGSTEAFF
>TRBJ2-7|TRBD2|NA|16|TRBV5-6
TGTGCCAGCAGCTTGGGGCAGCGGGATTATTATTGGAAGCAGTACTTC
CASSLGQRDYYWKQYF
>TRBJ1-6|NA|NA|14|TRBV18
TGTGCCAGCTCACCACCCACAGATAATTCACCCCTCCACTTT
CASSPPTDNSPLHF
>TRBJ2-7|NA|NA|12|TRBV7-9
TGTGCCAGCAGTCAGAACCTAGATCAGCAGTACTTC
CASSQNLDQQYF
>TRBJ1-2|TRBD1|once|16|TRBV25-1
TGTGCCAGCAGTGAATGGGACCCGGGACAGGGGAATGGCTACACCTTC
CASSEWDPGQGNGYTF
>TRBJ1-2|NA|NA|14|TRBV6-5
TGTGCCAGCAGTTACTGGCAGGGAGGCTATGGCTACACCTTC
CASSYWQGGYGYTF
>TRBJ2-2|TRBD1|once|15|TRBV5-1
TGCGCCAGCCAGGGGGAAACACTTAACACCGGGGAGCTGTTTTTT
CASQGETLNTGELFF
>TRBJ2-5|NA|NA|15|TRBV5-8
TGTGCCAGCAGCTTCTCCGGGACATACCAAGAGACCCAGTACTTC
CASSFSGTYQETQYF
>TRBJ2-3|NA|NA|12|TRBV28
TGTGCCAGCAGTTTAGCAGGGGATACGCAGTATTTT
CASSLAGDTQYF
>TRBJ1-2|NA|NA|13|TRBV18
TGTGCCAGCTCACCGCTGTCCGAGGGTGGCTACACCTTC
CASSPLSEGGYTF
>TRBJ2-5|TRBD2|once|15|TRBV6-5
TGTGCCAGCAGTTACCTGGGCGGGAGAAGGGAGACCCAGTACTTC
CASSYLGGRRETQYF
>TRBJ2-7|NA|NA|15|TRBV3-1/TRBV3-2
TGTGCCAGCAGCCCATTTAGCGGATCGGTTCACGAGCAGTACTTC
CASSPFSGSVHEQYF
>TRBJ1-4|NA|NA|16|TRBV5-1
TGCGCCAGCAGCTCGCAGATGCAGACAAACTCTGAAAAACTGTTTTTT
CASSSQMQTNSEKLFF
>TRBJ1-1|NA|NA|14|TRBV11-3
TGTGCCAGCAGCTCGGGAAATATGAACACTGAAGCTTTCTTT
CASSSGNMNTEAFF
>TRBJ2-1|NA|NA|16|TRBV24-1
TGTGCCACCAGTGATTCGGCGTACAGCTCCTACAATGAGCAGTTCTTC
CATSDSAYSSYNEQFF
>TRBJ1-1|NA|NA|13|TRBV6-2/TRBV6-3
TGTGCCAGCAGCCTAACAGGAGACACTGAAGCTTTCTTT
CASSLTGDTEAFF
>TRBJ1-2|TRBD1|once|14|TRBV19
TGTGCCAGTAGTAAACGGGACAGCGAGTATGGCTACACCTTC
CASSKRDSEYGYTF
>TRBJ1-2|NA|NA|15|TRBV27
TGTGCCAGCAGCCCTAGTGGGGGCCGGATCTATGGCTACACCTTC
CASSPSGGRIYGYTF
>TRBJ2-5|NA|NA|14|TRBV19
TGTGCCAGTAGTCCTGGAGGGGTTGGGGAGACCCAGTACTTC
CASSPGGVGETQYF
>TRBJ2-2|NA|NA|15|TRBV9
TGTGCCAGCAGCGTAGCTACGGGGAGGACCGGGGAGCTGTTTTTT
CASSVATGRTGELFF
>TRBJ2-2|NA|NA|14|TRBV3-1/TRBV3-2
TGTGCCAGCAGCAGATCAGGGGGAGGCGGGGAGCTGTTTTTT
CASSRSGGGGELFF
>TRBJ2-7|NA|NA|13|TRBV6-5
TGTGCCAGCAGTTATGAGCGTGGCTACGAGCAGTACTTC
CASSYERGYEQYF
>TRBJ2-2|NA|NA|12|TRBV28
TGTGCCAGCAGTTTCGCGATCGGGGAGCTGTTTTTT
CASSFAIGELFF
>TRBJ1-5|NA|few|11|TRBV20-1
TGCAGTGCTAGCGGCAATCAGCCCCAGCATTTT
CSASGNQPQHF
>TRBJ2-7|TRBD2|NA|12|TRBV19
TGTGCCAGTAGTATGGGAGGGCTCGAGCAGTACTTC
CASSMGGLEQYF
>TRBJ2-1|TRBD1|NA|16|TRBV6-1
TGTGCCAGCAGTGGTCGAGCCGGGACAGGTTACTATGAGCAGTTCTTC
CASSGRAGTGYYEQFF
>TRBJ2-5|NA|NA|15|TRBV24-1
TGTGCCACCAGTGATACCACTAGTCCGTCGGAGGCCCAGTACTTC
CATSDTTSPSEAQYF
>TRBJ2-3|TRBD2|NA|15|TRBV27
TGTGCCAGCAGTTCTAGGCTAGCGGTCACAGATACGCAGTATTTT
CASSSRLAVTDTQYF
>TRBJ1-1|NA|NA|14|TRBV7-9
TGTGCCAGCAGCGCTGGACAGATGAACACTGAAGCTTTCTTT
CASSAGQMNTEAFF
>TRBJ1-3|NA|once|15|TRBV28
TGTGCCAGCAGTTTTAAAGCAGGACGGGGGAACACCATATATTTT
CASSFKAGRGNTIYF
>TRBJ2-1|NA|NA|13|TRBV7-2
TGTGCCAGCAGTCGACCGGGGAAGAATGAGCAGTTCTTC
CASSRPGKNEQFF
>TRBJ1-5|NA|once|16|TRBV24-1
TGTGCCACCAGTGATTTGCAACTCAGGGTCAATCAGCCCCAGCATTTT
CATSDLQLRVNQPQHF
>TRBJ2-3|NA|NA|12|TRBV11-3
TGTGCCAGCAGCCCCCCGGGACAAACGCAGTATTTT
CASSPPGQTQYF
>TRBJ2-7|NA|NA|13|TRBV19
TGTGCCAGTAGTATAGATCTAGGGGGAGAGCAGTACTTC
CASSIDLGGEQYF
>TRBJ2-2|NA|NA|14|TRBV29-1
TGCAGCGTTGAAGGGGGCAGGGGGGCCGGGGAGCTGTTTTTT
CSVEGGRGAGELFF
>TRBJ1-2|TRBD1|NA|14|TRBV6-5
TGTGCCGGCAGGTCAGACAGGGGATCCTATGGCTACACCTTC
CAGRSDRGSYGYTF
>TRBJ1-2|NA|NA|14|TRBV15
TGTGCCACCAGCAGCTCGACAGTTCCGTATGGCTACACCTTC
CATSSSTVPYGYTF
>TRBJ1-1|NA|few|13|TRBV4-2
TGTGCCAGCAGCCAAGATAGGAGTACTGAAGCTTTCTTT
CASSQDRSTEAFF